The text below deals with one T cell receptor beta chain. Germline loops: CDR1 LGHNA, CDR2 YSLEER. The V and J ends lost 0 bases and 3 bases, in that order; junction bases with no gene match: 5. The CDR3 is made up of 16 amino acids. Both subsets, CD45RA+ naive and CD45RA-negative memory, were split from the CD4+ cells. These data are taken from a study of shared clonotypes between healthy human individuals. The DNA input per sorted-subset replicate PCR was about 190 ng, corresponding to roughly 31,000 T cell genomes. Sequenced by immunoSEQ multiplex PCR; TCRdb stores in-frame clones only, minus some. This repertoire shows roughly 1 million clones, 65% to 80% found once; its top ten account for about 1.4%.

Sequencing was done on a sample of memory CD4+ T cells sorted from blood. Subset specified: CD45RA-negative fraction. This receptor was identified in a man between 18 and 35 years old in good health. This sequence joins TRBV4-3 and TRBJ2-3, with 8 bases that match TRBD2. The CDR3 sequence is CASSQDSGSATDTQYF. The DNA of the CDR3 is TGCGCCAGCAGCCAAGACAGCGGGAGCGCGACAGATACGCAGTATTTT.